These 14 T cell receptor beta chains share one sample of origin, sequenced in a study of cytotoxic CD8 clonotypes in ibrutinib-treated CLL. Assay: immunoSEQ multiplex PCR; the TCRdb copy retains only in-frame clones and omits some. Of nearly 85,000 clones in the sample, around 79% were seen once. The sequences come from PBMCs, collected after 12 months of ibrutinib treatment. Receptors were obtained from a human donor with chronic lymphocytic leukemia.

The chain joins TRBV10-2 to TRBJ2-7, with D perhaps TRBD1 (6 bases). Germline values: CDR1 WSHSY, CDR2 SAAADI. The CDR3 runs 12 residues. Trimming cost V 6 bases and J 7 bases, with 13 bases left between them. This CDR3 is CASRDPTGEQYF. The CDR3 DNA reads TGCGCCAGCAGGGACCCCACAGGGGAGCAGTACTTC.

This clone has just a few counts. One junction end does not reproduce the germline sequence, and a read error may be involved. The genes are TRBV7-7 and TRBJ2-1, with D possibly matching TRBD1 (5 bases). The CDR3 loop spans 13 amino acids. Germline V gene lookup returns CDR1 SSHAT and CDR2 FNYEAQ (reference sequence). CDR3 amino acids: CASSLDRNNEQFF. The CDR3 DNA reads TGTGCTAGCAGCCTCGACAGAAACAATGAGCAGTTCTTC.

This clone was detected once. This chain connects TRBV5-5 to TRBJ1-2; D remains unclear. Germline assignment: CDR1 SGHKS and CDR2 YYEKEE (reference sequence). This CDR3 region has 12 residues. The V end was cut by 4 bases, the J end by 8 bases, with 12 bases between. Written as DNA, the CDR3 is TGTGCCAGCAGCCCCCAGGCGGGGGGCTACACCTTC. It specifies CASSPQAGGYTF. The full variable domain, in which reference TRBV5-5 and TRBJ1-2 provide the parts outside the CDR3, is DAGVTQSPTHLIKTRGQQVTLRCSPISGHKSVSWYQQVLGQGPQFIFQYYEKEERGRGNFPDRFSARQFPNYSSELNVNALLLGDSALYLCASSPQAGGYTFGSGTRLTVV.

A single count supports this clone. The CDR3 is CASSLGGEQPQHF. Here the CDR3 DNA reads TGTGCCAGCAGCCTAGGGGGAGAGCAGCCCCAGCATTTT. The chain is built from TRBV7-9 and TRBJ1-5, with D possibly TRBD1 on 6 matching bases. The CDR3 totals 13 residues. Trimming shortened V by 5 bases and J by 7 bases, and 12 bases separated the two germline ends. The germline gives CDR1 SEHNR, CDR2 FQNEAQ (reference sequence). Filled out from reference TRBV7-9 and TRBJ1-5, the complete variable domain reads DTGVSQNPRHKITKRGQNVTFRCDPISEHNRLYWYRQTLGQGPEFLTYFQNEAQLEKSRLLSDRFSAERPKGSFSTLEIQRTEQGDSAMYLCASSLGGEQPQHFGDGTRLSIL.

The genes are TRBV19 and TRBJ2-7, with 7 bases lining up with TRBD1. The V gene's germline CDR1 is LNHDA and CDR2 SQIVND (reference sequence). With 5 bases clipped from V and 2 bases from J, the junction kept 9 bases outside the gene matches. The CDR3 has 15 amino acids. The CDR3 bases are TGTGCCAGTAGTTACTCCTGGCAGGGGGCCTACGAGCAGTACTTC. Translated, it gives CASSYSWQGAYEQYF.

The chain links TRBV14 to TRBJ1-2; no firm D call. The CDR3 covers 13 residues. Germline V gives CDR1 SGHDN, CDR2 FVKESK. Trimming took off 5 bases at V and 8 bases at J, with 15 bases between the two ends. The CDR3 sequence is CASSVAQTGGYTF. The CDR3 bases are TGTGCCAGCAGCGTCGCTCAAACGGGCGGCTACACCTTC. Drawing the rest from reference TRBV14 and TRBJ1-2, the complete variable domain is EAGVTQFPSHSVIEKGQTVTLRCDPISGHDNLYWYRRVMGKEIKFLLHFVKESKQDESGMPNNRFLAERTGGTYSTLKVQPAELEDSGVYFCASSVAQTGGYTFGSGTRLTVV.

The rearrangement links TRBV30 to TRBJ2-3, with 8 bases matching TRBD2. V lost 2 bases to trimming and J lost 4 bases; unmatched junction nucleotides: 2. CDR1 GTSNPN and CDR2 SVGIG come from the germline V gene (reference sequence). The CDR3 runs 13 residues. The CDR3 here is CAWSRGGADTQYF. The CDR3 DNA reads as TGTGCCTGGAGTCGGGGGGGCGCAGATACGCAGTATTTT.

The genes are TRBV13 and TRBJ2-7; D call uncertain. The germline CDR1 and CDR2 sequences are PRHDT and FYEKMQ (reference sequence). The CDR3 runs to 12 residues. Trimming shortened V by 3 bases and J by 2 bases, and 5 bases separated the two germline ends. The CDR3 bases are TGTGCCAGCAGCTTGGTCCCCTACGAGCAGTACTTC. Protein sequence: CASSLVPYEQYF.

The chain has TRBV19 and TRBJ2-6; unclear D gene. Trimming shortened V by 5 bases and J by 2 bases, and 10 bases separated the two germline ends. CDR1 LNHDA and CDR2 SQIVND come from the germline V gene (reference sequence). The CDR3 runs to 15 residues. The CDR3 loop reads CASSPPAAGANVLTF. Written as DNA, the CDR3 is TGTGCCAGTAGTCCCCCGGCAGCTGGGGCCAACGTCCTGACTTTC. The full variable domain, its missing parts supplied by reference TRBV19 and TRBJ2-6, is DGGITQSPKYLFRKEGQNVTLSCEQNLNHDAMYWYRQDPGQGLRLIYYSQIVNDFQKGDIAEGYSVSREKKESFPLTVTSAQKNPTAFYLCASSPPAAGANVLTFGAGSRLTVL.

The chain is built from TRBV5-1 and TRBJ2-2, with 10 nucleotides matching TRBD1. Germline V lookup: CDR1 SGHRS, CDR2 YFSETQ. Unmatched junction bases numbered 7, after V lost 4 bases and J lost 7 bases. This CDR3 contains 15 residues. DNA of the CDR3: TGCGCCAGCAGCCGTGGGACAGGGGCGGGCGGGGAGCTGTTTTTT. As protein: CASSRGTGAGGELFF.

This clone has only a few counts. V gene TRBV5-1 combines with J gene TRBJ1-1, with TRBD1 as a possible D gene (5 bases). Trimming stripped 0 bases from V and 0 bases from J, with 9 bases between. CDR1 is SGHRS, CDR2 YFSETQ, per germline. This CDR3 has 15 residues. CDR3 protein: CASSLAGGMNTEAFF. The CDR3 bases are TGCGCCAGCAGCTTGGCCGGGGGGATGAACACTGAAGCTTTCTTT. The entire variable domain, with the rest obtained from reference TRBV5-1 and TRBJ1-1, is as follows: KAGVTQTPRYLIKTRGQQVTLSCSPISGHRSVSWYQQTPGQGLQFLFEYFSETQRNKGNFPGRFSGRQFSNSRSEMNVSTLELGDSALYLCASSLAGGMNTEAFFGQGTRLTVV.

V usage is TRBV23-1 and J usage is TRBJ2-7, with D possibly TRBD1 on 6 matching bases. TRBV23-1 is noted as an ORF with a role that remains uncertain. V was trimmed by 0 bases and J by 2 bases, leaving 11 bases between them. The CDR3 spans 15 residues. The CDR3 DNA reads as TGCGCCAGCAGTCAATCACCCACAGGGACCTACGAGCAGTACTTC. Translated, it gives CASSQSPTGTYEQYF.

Only one count was recorded for this clone. The V call is TRBV6-1, the J call TRBJ2-6, with D perhaps matching TRBD1 (7 bases). The V and J ends lost 7 bases and 2 bases respectively, with 12 bases between them. CDR3 length equals 15 residues. Germline CDR1 is MNHNS and CDR2 is SASEGT. The CDR3 spells CASTRRGPGANVLTF. CDR3 in DNA: TGTGCCAGCACCCGGAGGGGGCCTGGGGCCAACGTCCTGACTTTC.

The chain recombines TRBV30 with TRBJ1-2; a weak D match, TRBD1 (5 bases). Germline assignment: CDR1 GTSNPN and CDR2 SVGIG (reference sequence). The CDR3 has 13 amino acids. Trimming took 1 base from V and 7 from J, leaving 13 bases between them. The CDR3 DNA reads TGTGCCTGGAGTGGTGGGGGATTGCCTGGCTACACCTTC. Protein sequence: CAWSGGGLPGYTF.